The 17 T cell receptor beta chains below come from one sample, sequenced in a study of cytomegalovirus exposure and HLA in healthy donors. The PCR ran on 60 Vbeta and 13 Jbeta primers. Produced via immunoSEQ multiplex PCR; TCRdb's table is partial and in-frame only. The table lists some 240,000 clones, around 90% of them singletons. The sample consisted of PBMCs. These receptors all stem from a girl aged 2 to 10 in good health and CMV-seronegative.

This chain uses TRBV5-5 with TRBJ1-6; 7 bases are a match to TRBD1. Unmatched junction bases numbered 14, after V lost 2 bases and J lost 9 bases. The CDR3 runs to 17 residues. CDR1 is SGHKS, CDR2 YYEKEE, per germline (reference sequence). The CDR3 spells CASSFDRANDLTSPLHF. The CDR3, as DNA: TGTGCCAGCAGCTTCGACAGGGCCAACGATTTGACTTCACCCCTCCACTTT.

The chain is built from TRBV9 and TRBJ2-7; perhaps TRBD2 as D (6 bases). The CDR3 sequence is 14 residues long. The V and J ends lost 4 bases and 5 bases respectively, with 16 bases between them. The V gene's germline CDR1 is SGDLS and CDR2 YYNGEE. The CDR3 sequence is CASSPPYGGDEQYF. CDR3 DNA: TGTGCCAGCAGCCCACCCTATGGAGGGGACGAGCAGTACTTC.

The genes are TRBV19 and TRBJ2-1; 11 bases are a match to TRBD2. V was clipped by 1 base and J by 6 bases; unmatched bases: 11. The CDR3 sequence is 18 residues long. Germline lookup yields CDR1 LNHDA and CDR2 SQIVND (reference sequence). CDR3 region: CASSIVLAGAGWGNEQFF. The CDR3 region has the DNA TGTGCCAGTAGTATAGTACTAGCGGGAGCGGGGTGGGGCAATGAGCAGTTCTTC. Filled out from reference TRBV19 and TRBJ2-1, the complete variable domain reads DGGITQSPKYLFRKEGQNVTLSCEQNLNHDAMYWYRQDPGQGLRLIYYSQIVNDFQKGDIAEGYSVSREKKESFPLTVTSAQKNPTAFYLCASSIVLAGAGWGNEQFFGPGTRLTVL.

The chain has TRBV6-5 and TRBJ2-6, with D perhaps TRBD1 (5 bases). The CDR3 contains 16 residues. Trimming removed 2 bases at V and 2 bases at J, with 10 bases between. Germline lookup yields CDR1 MNHEY and CDR2 SVGAGI. The CDR3 DNA is TGTGCCAGCAGTTACCGCCAGGGTGCTGGGGCCAACGTCCTGACTTTC. Protein product: CASSYRQGAGANVLTF.

This clone has only one observation. The genes are TRBV7-9 and TRBJ2-1; 8 nucleotides agree with TRBD2. The trim removed 4 bases at V and 7 bases at J, leaving 9 bases unmatched. Per the germline V gene, CDR1 is SEHNR and CDR2 is FQNEAQ (reference sequence). CDR3 length equals 15 residues. The CDR3 bases are TGTGCCAGCAGCTACATAGCGGGATTTATGAATGAGCAGTTCTTC. This sequence encodes CASSYIAGFMNEQFF. Filled out from reference TRBV7-9 and TRBJ2-1, the complete variable domain reads DTGVSQNPRHKITKRGQNVTFRCDPISEHNRLYWYRQTLGQGPEFLTYFQNEAQLEKSRLLSDRFSAERPKGSFSTLEIQRTEQGDSAMYLCASSYIAGFMNEQFFGPGTRLTVL.

The chain employs TRBV27 and TRBJ1-6, with unresolved D. The germline gives CDR1 MNHEY, CDR2 SMNVEV (reference sequence). V was pared by 10 bases and J by 8 bases, with 12 bases between. There are 12 residues in the CDR3. This CDR3 is CATRERDSPLHF. The CDR3 DNA is TGTGCCACGCGGGAACGGGATTCACCCCTCCACTTT.

In its sample, this clone was seen once. This rearrangement joins TRBV5-1 to TRBJ2-7, with 9 nucleotides matching TRBD2. Germline loops: CDR1 SGHRS, CDR2 YFSETQ. This CDR3 region has 15 residues. V lost 4 bases to trimming and J lost 0 bases; unmatched junction nucleotides: 5. The CDR3 coding sequence is TGCGCCAGCAGCAGAGCGGGAGGCCCCTCCTACGAGCAGTACTTC. Protein sequence: CASSRAGGPSYEQYF.

This sequence joins TRBV9 and TRBJ2-1; 9 bases fit TRBD2. V gave up 1 base and J gave up 6 bases; unmatched junction bases: 2. Germline V gives CDR1 SGDLS, CDR2 YYNGEE. The CDR3 runs to 14 residues. This CDR3 reads CASSVSGGSNEQFF. CDR3 DNA: TGTGCCAGCAGCGTAAGCGGGGGGTCCAATGAGCAGTTCTTC.

The chain uses TRBV6-1 and TRBJ2-1; TRBD2 agrees at 14 bases. Germline values: CDR1 MNHNS, CDR2 SASEGT. The CDR3 is 15 amino acids. Trimming cost V 6 bases and J 5 bases; bases outside gene matches: 3. The CDR3: CASSRGLAGDNEQFF. The CDR3 coding sequence is TGTGCCAGCAGCCGGGGACTAGCGGGGGACAATGAGCAGTTCTTC.

The rearrangement links TRBV5-6 to TRBJ2-1; tentatively, D is TRBD2 (6 bases). This CDR3 region has 13 residues. Trimming took off 5 bases at V and 7 bases at J, with 13 bases between the two ends. Germline loops: CDR1 SGHDT, CDR2 YYEEEE. CDR3 amino acids: CASRGTSSNEQFF. DNA for the CDR3: TGTGCCAGCAGGGGAACTAGCAGTAATGAGCAGTTCTTC.

V usage is TRBV4-2 and J usage is TRBJ1-1; the D gene is possibly TRBD1 (5 bases). Trimming took 0 bases from V and 4 from J, leaving 12 bases between them. The germline V gene has CDR1 LGHNA and CDR2 YNFKEQ. The CDR3 is 15 residues long. CDR3 region: CASSQDMVGRTEAFF. CDR3 bases: TGTGCCAGCAGCCAAGATATGGTGGGGCGCACTGAAGCTTTCTTT.

This rearrangement joins TRBV19 to TRBJ2-2; 8 nucleotides agree with TRBD1. This CDR3 is 16 amino acids long. Looked up from germline, CDR1 is LNHDA and CDR2 is SQIVND (reference sequence). V shed 8 bases and J 3 bases; nucleotides not matched to a gene: 11. CDR3 region: CASHLLGQGDTGELFF. CDR3 coding DNA: TGTGCCAGTCACTTACTCGGACAGGGAGACACCGGGGAGCTGTTTTTT. The full variable domain, rest sourced from reference TRBV19 and TRBJ2-2, is DGGITQSPKYLFRKEGQNVTLSCEQNLNHDAMYWYRQDPGQGLRLIYYSQIVNDFQKGDIAEGYSVSREKKESFPLTVTSAQKNPTAFYLCASHLLGQGDTGELFFGEGSRLTVL.

The genes are TRBV11-2 and TRBJ2-3; 8 bases map to TRBD2. The V gene end was trimmed by 4 bases and the J gene end by 2 bases; junction bases not matched to a gene: 5. From germline, CDR1 is SGHAT and CDR2 FQNNGV. The CDR3 has 15 residues. This CDR3 is CASSSAGDFTDTQYF. CDR3 coding DNA: TGTGCCAGCAGCTCAGCGGGGGACTTCACAGATACGCAGTATTTT.

The chain is built from TRBV14 and TRBJ1-2; perhaps TRBD1 as D (5 bases). Germline CDR1 and CDR2: SGHDN and FVKESK. CDR3 size: 14 residues. V gave up 3 bases and J gave up 4 bases, with 12 bases separating them. CDR3 bases: TGTGCCAGCAGCCAGCAGCGGGGGAGCTATGGCTACACCTTC. Its protein is CASSQQRGSYGYTF.

The chain couples TRBV10-3 to TRBJ1-5; 7 nucleotides match TRBD1. The trim removed 9 bases at V and 0 bases at J, leaving 8 bases unmatched. The CDR3 runs to 15 residues. Germline assignment: CDR1 ENHRY and CDR2 SYGVKD. The CDR3, as DNA: TGTGCCATGTCCCCCGGGACAGATAGCAATCAGCCCCAGCATTTT. Translated, it gives CAMSPGTDSNQPQHF.

To note about this clone: Likely a read error: the CDR3 ends without its conserved phenylalanine or tryptophan. This sequence joins TRBV7-8 and TRBJ2-7; no reliable D call. Germline CDR1 reads SGHVS; CDR2 reads FQNEAQ. Trimming left V 0 bases short and J 8 bases short, with 11 bases between. This CDR3 region has 13 residues. CDR3 sequence reads: CASSLAGSVQQYL. The CDR3 region has the DNA TGTGCCAGCAGCTTAGCGGGCTCCGTCCAGCAGTACCTC.

The CDR3: CASSEIPVHTQYF. The DNA for the CDR3 is TGTGCCAGCAGTGAAATCCCAGTGCATACGCAGTATTTT. J is TRBJ2-3 and V is TRBV2; no definite D call. Trimming took off 2 bases at V and 7 bases at J, with 10 bases between the two ends. The CDR3 contains 13 residues. Per the germline V gene, CDR1 is SNHLY and CDR2 is FYNNEI.